The 4 T cell receptor beta chains listed next were all sequenced from one sample in a study of chemoradiotherapy in HPV16-positive cancers. TCRdb keeps only in-frame clones here, not all; method: immunoSEQ multiplex PCR. The profile covers about 32,000 clones, with around 88% appearing a single time and 4.8% taken by the ten largest. The sequenced sample was blood, obtained from a patient who underwent chemoradiotherapy. The receptor source for this set is a human donor with HPV-associated anogenital cancer.

The chain links TRBV29-1 to TRBJ2-7; D gene uncertain. The CDR3 extends over 13 amino acids. Trimming pared 6 bases from V and 9 bases from J, leaving 21 bases between. The V gene's germline CDR1 is SQVTM and CDR2 ANQGSEA. The CDR3 region is CSVDGTGPFGQYF. The CDR3 nucleotides read TGCAGCGTCGATGGCACGGGTCCCTTTGGGCAGTACTTC.

V is TRBV5-4 and J is TRBJ2-2, with D hard to call. V was pared by 4 bases and J by 0 bases, with 7 bases between. CDR3 length: 14 residues. Germline V CDR1 and CDR2: SGHNT, YYREEE (reference sequence). CDR3 in DNA: TGTGCCAGCAGCCCCCCAACGAACACCGGGGAGCTGTTTTTT. Translation gives CASSPPTNTGELFF.

The sample holds a few counts of this clone. This chain uses TRBV7-2 with TRBJ2-2; D is perhaps TRBD2 (6 bases). The CDR3 spans 16 residues. V gave up 0 bases and J gave up 6 bases, with 14 bases separating them. The V gene's germline CDR1 is SGHTA and CDR2 FQGNSA. The CDR3 protein is CASSLAGGRSSGELFF. DNA of the CDR3: TGTGCCAGCAGCTTAGCTGGAGGGCGTTCATCCGGGGAGCTGTTTTTT.

There are a few counts of this clone. The CDR3, as DNA: TGTGCCAGCAGTTCGGGACCCTCGAGCTCTGGAAACACCATATATTTT. This sequence encodes CASSSGPSSSGNTIYF. The chain carries TRBV2 and TRBJ1-3; a possible D gene is TRBD1 (5 bases). This CDR3 region has 16 residues. V was clipped by 5 bases and J by 0 bases, with 14 bases between them. Per germline, CDR1 SNHLY and CDR2 FYNNEI.